This T cell receptor beta chain comes out of a study of T cells in Graves' hyperthyroidism and ophthalmopathy. Across the whole study: Initial diagnosis, before any treatment, was when peripheral blood was collected.

Newly diagnosed patients aged 18 to 65 had hyperthyroidism of under 2 months' duration. The PBMCs had their origin in 10 ml of fresh peripheral blood. Trimming removed 6 bases at V and 0 bases at J, with 18 bases between. In germline, CDR1 is MNHNS, CDR2 SASEGT. The CDR3 is 17 amino acids. This clonotype was seen a few times. The investigators amplified TCR beta CDR3 regions from RNA transcripts. With the HTBI primer set, the TCR CDR3 went through a first round of RT-PCR. TCRdb independently ran MiXCR on the multiplex PCR reads; one entry per CDR3 protein. The sample holds 650,000 to 750,000 distinct CDR3 sequences, around 15% seen once.

This chain uses TRBV6-1 with TRBJ1-5, with a tentative D call TRBD1 (6 bases). The receptor comes from a woman aged 18-29 years with Graves' hyperthyroidism. The sequenced sample consisted of blood. The CDR3, as DNA: TGTGCCAGCAGACCACTGGGGGCGGCCGATAGCAATCAGCCCCAGCATTTT. It encodes CASRPLGAADSNQPQHF.